A single sample gave rise to the 16 T cell receptor beta chains below, sequenced in a study of cytomegalovirus exposure and HLA in healthy donors. Amplification used 60 Vbeta primers and 13 Jbeta primers. The method was immunoSEQ multiplex PCR; TCRdb's version includes in-frame clones alone and lacks a portion of them. The data contain hundreds of thousands of clones, 78% of them singletons. Sequenced: PBMCs. The receptors derive from a male donor in good health and CMV-seronegative.

V and J are TRBV20-1 and TRBJ2-5, with D possibly TRBD2 on 5 matching bases. The CDR3 contains 10 residues. Per the germline V gene, CDR1 is DFQATT and CDR2 is SNEGSKA (reference sequence). The CDR3 sequence: CSGYSRAEYF. The CDR3 bases are TGCAGCGGCTATTCGAGGGCTGAGTACTTC.

This clone was picked up a small number of times. The chain combines TRBV6-5 with TRBJ1-4; 11 nucleotides agree with TRBD1. The CDR3 runs to 14 residues. Germline V gene lookup returns CDR1 MNHEY and CDR2 SVGAGI. J lost 5 bases, V lost 5 bases, and 1 base had no gene match. This chain's CDR3 is CASSRDRGNEKLFF. The CDR3, as DNA: TGTGCCAGCAGTAGGGACAGGGGGAATGAAAAACTGTTTTTT.

The V and J genes are TRBV5-1 and TRBJ2-7; possible D gene TRBD1, 6 bases. This CDR3 is built from 14 residues. Germline V CDR1 and CDR2: SGHRS, YFSETQ. The V end lost 5 bases, the J end lost 0 bases, and 12 bases lay between the germline ends. The CDR3 region is CASRFEQGSYEQYF. CDR3 in DNA: TGCGCCAGCAGATTTGAACAGGGCTCCTACGAGCAGTACTTC. Variable domain in full (rest from reference TRBV5-1 and TRBJ2-7): KAGVTQTPRYLIKTRGQQVTLSCSPISGHRSVSWYQQTPGQGLQFLFEYFSETQRNKGNFPGRFSGRQFSNSRSEMNVSTLELGDSALYLCASRFEQGSYEQYFGPGTRLTVT.

The rearrangement uses TRBV5-4 and TRBJ2-7, with D tentatively TRBD2 (5 bases). CDR1 SGHNT and CDR2 YYREEE come from the germline V gene (reference sequence). V gave up 4 bases and J gave up 0 bases, with 14 bases separating them. The CDR3 has 15 residues. The CDR3 bases are TGTGCCAGCAGCAGGCCCGGGGAGAGCTCCTACGAGCAGTACTTC. Protein: CASSRPGESSYEQYF.

This clone showed up just a few times. The J gene is TRBJ2-1, the V gene TRBV19; 7 nucleotides agree with TRBD2. This CDR3 contains 17 residues. Germline CDR1 reads LNHDA; CDR2 reads SQIVND (reference sequence). J lost 4 bases, V lost 3 bases, and 12 bases had no gene match. In nucleotides, the CDR3 is TGTGCCAGTAGTATCCAAATTGGCGGGAGTTTATACAATGAGCAGTTCTTC. Encoded protein: CASSIQIGGSLYNEQFF.

The V call is TRBV5-4, the J call TRBJ2-7; TRBD1 might be the D (6 bases). Trimming removed 0 bases at V and 1 base at J, with 11 bases between. This CDR3 is 15 amino acids long. Germline V gene sequence: CDR1 SGHNT, CDR2 YYREEE (reference sequence). The CDR3 DNA follows: TGTGCCAGCAGCTTGGCCTTCAGGGGATCCTACGAGCAGTACTTC. Its translation: CASSLAFRGSYEQYF.

V is TRBV9 and J is TRBJ1-2; possible D gene TRBD1, 6 bases. CDR3 size: 13 residues. CDR1 and CDR2 (germline): SGDLS, YYNGEE. Trimming took off 4 bases at V and 4 bases at J, with 11 bases between the two ends. CDR3 nucleotides: TGTGCCAGCAGCCTACAGGGCGGCTATGGCTACACCTTC. Translation: CASSLQGGYGYTF.

The gene calls are TRBV6-1 and TRBJ2-6; 7 bases are shared with TRBD1. J lost 12 bases, V lost 4 bases, and 3 bases had no gene match. The CDR3 extends over 12 amino acids. CDR1 and CDR2 from the germline V gene are MNHNS and SASEGT. The chain's CDR3 is CASSAGTVVLTF. Here the CDR3 DNA reads TGTGCCAGCAGTGCCGGGACAGTCGTCCTGACTTTC.

V gene TRBV4-1 combines with J gene TRBJ2-7, with D possibly being TRBD2 (5 bases). CDR3 size: 15 residues. Trimming stripped 0 bases from V and 2 bases from J, with 11 bases between. From germline, CDR1 is MGHRA and CDR2 YSYEKL. CDR3: CASSQEGGPTYEQYF. In DNA, the CDR3 is TGCGCCAGCAGCCAAGAGGGCGGGCCCACCTACGAGCAGTACTTC.

This clone has a single count. V and J are TRBV7-7 and TRBJ2-3, with D tentatively TRBD2 (6 bases). Germline V gene lookup returns CDR1 SSHAT and CDR2 FNYEAQ (reference sequence). CDR3 length: 16 residues. V was pared by 5 bases and J by 3 bases, with 18 bases between. CDR3 nucleotides: TGTGCCAGCAGCCCCCTCTCGGGAGTGGGTACAGATACGCAGTATTTT. It specifies CASSPLSGVGTDTQYF. Full variable domain (missing parts from reference TRBV7-7 and TRBJ2-3): GAGVSQSPRYKVTKRGQDVTLRCDPISSHATLYWYQQALGQGPEFLTYFNYEAQPDKSGLPSDRFSAERPEGSISTLTIQRTEQRDSAMYRCASSPLSGVGTDTQYFGPGTRLTVL.

As regards this clone: In this CDR3 the conserved last residue, phenylalanine or tryptophan, is missing, so a read error is likely. The chain uses TRBV2 and TRBJ1-1; 7 bases line up with TRBD1. Germline CDR1 reads SNHLY; CDR2 reads FYNNEI. The CDR3 runs 14 residues. The V gene end was trimmed by 5 bases and the J gene end by 3 bases; junction bases not matched to a gene: 6. In DNA form, the CDR3 reads TGTGCCAGCAGTAAACAGGGGACTTACACTGAAGCTTTCCTT. It codes for CASSKQGTYTEAFL.

The chain is built from TRBV5-1 and TRBJ2-1; 7 bases are shared with TRBD1. Germline loops: CDR1 SGHRS, CDR2 YFSETQ. This CDR3 is built from 16 residues. The V and J ends lost 0 bases and 1 base, in that order; junction bases with no gene match: 4. This CDR3 reads CASSLAAGGSYNEQFF. DNA for the CDR3: TGCGCCAGCAGCTTGGCGGCAGGGGGTTCCTACAATGAGCAGTTCTTC.

V usage is TRBV15 and J usage is TRBJ1-1; the D gene is possibly TRBD1 (6 bases). Trimming left V 0 bases short and J 4 bases short, with 12 bases between. Germline-derived CDR1 and CDR2 are LNHNV and YYDKDF (reference sequence). CDR3 length: 15 residues. The CDR3 loop is CATSRETGLTTEAFF. The CDR3 DNA sequence: TGTGCCACCAGCAGAGAAACAGGGTTGACCACTGAAGCTTTCTTT.

This clone came up once. The chain couples TRBV21-1 to TRBJ1-4; the table gives TRBD1 as D, unverified against the DNA. TRBV21-1 is a pseudogene locus. This CDR3 contains 17 residues. Here the CDR3 reads CASSKAGQGVGNEKLFF. The CDR3 DNA reads as TGTGCCAGCAGCAAAGCCGGGCAGGGGGTGGGTAATGAAAAACTGTTTTTT.

The chain employs TRBV28 and TRBJ1-5, with D perhaps TRBD1 (6 bases). There are 17 residues in the CDR3. Deletions cut 5 bases from V and 0 bases from J, with 17 bases between. CDR1 MDHEN and CDR2 SYDVKM come from the germline V gene. The CDR3 sequence is CASSATQGLSSNQPQHF. CDR3 in DNA: TGTGCCAGCAGTGCGACCCAGGGGTTGTCTAGCAATCAGCCCCAGCATTTT. The whole variable domain, remainder taken from reference TRBV28 and TRBJ1-5, is DVKVTQSSRYLVKRTGEKVFLECVQDMDHENMFWYRQDPGLGLRLIYFSYDVKMKEKGDIPEGYSVSREKKERFSLILESASTNQTSMYLCASSATQGLSSNQPQHFGDGTRLSIL.

The chain couples TRBV19 to TRBJ2-6; a weak D match, TRBD1 (6 bases). Germline V gene sequence: CDR1 LNHDA, CDR2 SQIVND (reference sequence). V lost 4 bases to trimming and J lost 3 bases, with 10 bases between them. This CDR3 has 15 amino acids. In nucleotides, the CDR3 is TGTGCCAGTAGTAGCCAGGGGTTTGGGGCCAACGTCCTGACTTTC. Its translation: CASSSQGFGANVLTF.